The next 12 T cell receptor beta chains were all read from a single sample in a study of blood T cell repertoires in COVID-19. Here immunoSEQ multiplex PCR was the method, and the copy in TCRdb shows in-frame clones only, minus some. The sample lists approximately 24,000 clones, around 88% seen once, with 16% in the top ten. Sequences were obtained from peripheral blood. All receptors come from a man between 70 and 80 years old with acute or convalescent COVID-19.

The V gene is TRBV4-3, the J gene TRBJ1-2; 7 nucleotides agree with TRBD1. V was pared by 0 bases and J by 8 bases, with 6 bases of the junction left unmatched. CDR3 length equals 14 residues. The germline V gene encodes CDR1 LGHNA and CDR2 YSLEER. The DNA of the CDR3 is TGCGCCAGCAGCCAAGAATCTAGGGGGCGCGGCTACACCTTC. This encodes CASSQESRGRGYTF.

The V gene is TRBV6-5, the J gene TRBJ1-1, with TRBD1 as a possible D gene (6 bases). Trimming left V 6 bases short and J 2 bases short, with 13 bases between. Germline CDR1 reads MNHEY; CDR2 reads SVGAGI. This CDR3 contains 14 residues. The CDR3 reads CASRTGHSNTEAFF. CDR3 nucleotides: TGTGCCAGCAGGACGGGACACTCCAACACTGAAGCTTTCTTT.

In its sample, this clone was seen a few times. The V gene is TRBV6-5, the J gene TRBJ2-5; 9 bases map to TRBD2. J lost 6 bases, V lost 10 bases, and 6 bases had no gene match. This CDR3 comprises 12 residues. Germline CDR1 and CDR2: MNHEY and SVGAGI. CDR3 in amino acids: CATRGTSKTQYF. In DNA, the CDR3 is TGTGCCACCAGAGGGACTAGCAAGACCCAGTACTTC.

The CDR3 loop is CASSAPGTVLGNTIYF. CDR3 DNA sequence: TGTGCCAGCAGTGCCCCCGGGACAGTCTTGGGAAACACCATATATTTT. J is TRBJ1-3 and V is TRBV6-1; 7 bases fit TRBD1. Germline assignment: CDR1 MNHNS and CDR2 SASEGT. CDR3 size: 16 residues. Trimming took 4 bases from V and 4 from J; bases not matched to a gene: 10.

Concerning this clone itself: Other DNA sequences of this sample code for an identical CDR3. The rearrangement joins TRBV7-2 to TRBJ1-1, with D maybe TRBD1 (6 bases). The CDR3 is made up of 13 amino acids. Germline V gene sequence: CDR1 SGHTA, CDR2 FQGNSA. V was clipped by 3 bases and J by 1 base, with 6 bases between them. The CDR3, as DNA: TGTGCCAGCAGCTTGGACAGGAACACTGAAGCTTTCTTT. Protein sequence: CASSLDRNTEAFF.

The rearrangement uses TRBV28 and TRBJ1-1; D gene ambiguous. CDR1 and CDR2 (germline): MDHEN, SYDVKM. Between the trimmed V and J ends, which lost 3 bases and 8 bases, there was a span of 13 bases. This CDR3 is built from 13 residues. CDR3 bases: TGTGCCAGCAGTTTGGCTCCGATCGAAGAAGCTTTCTTT. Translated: CASSLAPIEEAFF.

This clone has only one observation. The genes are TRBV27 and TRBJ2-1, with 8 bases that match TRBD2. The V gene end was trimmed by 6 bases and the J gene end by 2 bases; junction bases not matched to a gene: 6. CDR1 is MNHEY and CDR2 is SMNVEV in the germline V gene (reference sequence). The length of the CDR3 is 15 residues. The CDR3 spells CASRPGTRTYNEQFF. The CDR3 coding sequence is TGTGCCAGCAGACCCGGGACTAGAACCTACAATGAGCAGTTCTTC.

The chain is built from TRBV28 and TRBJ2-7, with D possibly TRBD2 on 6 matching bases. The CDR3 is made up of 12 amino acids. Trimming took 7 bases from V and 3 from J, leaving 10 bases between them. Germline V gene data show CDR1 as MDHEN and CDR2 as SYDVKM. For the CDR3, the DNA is TGTGCCAGCACCCTCGGGAGCTACGAGCAGTACTTC. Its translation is CASTLGSYEQYF. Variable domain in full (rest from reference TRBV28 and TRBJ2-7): DVKVTQSSRYLVKRTGEKVFLECVQDMDHENMFWYRQDPGLGLRLIYFSYDVKMKEKGDIPEGYSVSREKKERFSLILESASTNQTSMYLCASTLGSYEQYFGPGTRLTVT.

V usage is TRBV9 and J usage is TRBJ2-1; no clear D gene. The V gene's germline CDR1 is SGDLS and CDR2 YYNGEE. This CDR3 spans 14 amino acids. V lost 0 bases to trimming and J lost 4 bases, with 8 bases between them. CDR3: CASSVVAEYNEQFF. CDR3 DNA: TGTGCCAGCAGCGTAGTGGCGGAGTACAATGAGCAGTTCTTC.

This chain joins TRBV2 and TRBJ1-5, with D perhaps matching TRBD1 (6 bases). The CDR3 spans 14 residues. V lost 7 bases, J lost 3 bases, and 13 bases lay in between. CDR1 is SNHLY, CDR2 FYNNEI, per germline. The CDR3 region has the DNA TGTGCCAGCACCCCTGGACAGAACAATCAGCCCCAGCATTTT. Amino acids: CASTPGQNNQPQHF.

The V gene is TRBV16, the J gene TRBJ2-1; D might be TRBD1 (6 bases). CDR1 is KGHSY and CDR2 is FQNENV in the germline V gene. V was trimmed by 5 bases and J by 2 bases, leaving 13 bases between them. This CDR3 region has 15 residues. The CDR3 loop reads CASSGTGTTYNEQFF. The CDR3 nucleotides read TGTGCCAGCAGCGGAACCGGGACAACCTACAATGAGCAGTTCTTC.

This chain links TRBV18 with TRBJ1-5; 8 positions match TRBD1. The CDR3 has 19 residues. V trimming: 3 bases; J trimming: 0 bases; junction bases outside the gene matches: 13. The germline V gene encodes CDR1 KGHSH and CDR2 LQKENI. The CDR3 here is CASSPGQGPTNDSNQPQHF. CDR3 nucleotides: TGTGCCAGCTCACCTGGACAGGGCCCTACGAATGATAGCAATCAGCCCCAGCATTTT.